A single sample is the source of the 7 T cell receptor beta chains below, sequenced in a study of cytomegalovirus exposure and HLA in healthy donors. PCR amplification relied on 60 Vbeta primers (plus 13 Jbeta primers). The table came from immunoSEQ multiplex PCR; TCRdb's copy has only in-frame clones and leaves some out. The data contain approximately 190,000 clones, roughly 80% of them singletons. The source material was PBMCs. All receptors come from a man aged 40-49 years in good health and CMV-seropositive.

V and J are TRBV5-1 and TRBJ2-5; 11 bases align to TRBD2. V shed 5 bases, J shed 4 bases, and the junction held 7 bases outside the gene matches. Germline V lookup: CDR1 SGHRS, CDR2 YFSETQ. This CDR3 is built from 15 residues. The CDR3 loop is CASRPIAGGRETQYF. CDR3 DNA: TGCGCCAGCAGACCCATAGCGGGGGGGAGAGAGACCCAGTACTTC.

As DNA, the CDR3 is TGTGCCAGCAGCCTTGGACTAGCCGCAGATACGCAGTATTTT. Its translation: CASSLGLAADTQYF. The rearrangement joins TRBV7-7 to TRBJ2-3; TRBD2 matches at 8 bases. The V and J ends lost 5 bases and 4 bases, in that order; junction bases with no gene match: 5. The CDR3 consists of 14 residues. The germline V gene has CDR1 SSHAT and CDR2 FNYEAQ (reference sequence). Supplemented by reference TRBV7-7 and TRBJ2-3, the full variable domain reads GAGVSQSPRYKVTKRGQDVTLRCDPISSHATLYWYQQALGQGPEFLTYFNYEAQPDKSGLPSDRFSAERPEGSISTLTIQRTEQRDSAMYRCASSLGLAADTQYFGPGTRLTVL.

V usage is TRBV7-6 and J usage is TRBJ1-2; 9 bases are shared with TRBD1. This CDR3 comprises 17 residues. V dropped 1 base and J dropped 6; count of bases not matched to a gene: 12. From germline, CDR1 is SGHVS and CDR2 FNYEAQ. The CDR3 DNA sequence: TGTGCCAGCAGCTTAGGCAGAGGACAGGGGAAAAAGGATGGCTACACCTTC. It encodes CASSLGRGQGKKDGYTF. Together with reference TRBV7-6 and TRBJ1-2, the CDR3 gives the full variable domain: GAGVSQSPRYKVTKRGQDVALRCDPISGHVSLYWYRQALGQGPEFLTYFNYEAQQDKSGLPNDRFSAERPEGSISTLTIQRTEQRDSAMYRCASSLGRGQGKKDGYTFGSGTRLTVV.

The chain uses TRBV5-1 and TRBJ2-7, with 8 bases lining up with TRBD1. CDR3 size: 15 residues. Germline V gene lookup returns CDR1 SGHRS and CDR2 YFSETQ. V trimming: 2 bases; J trimming: 3 bases; junction bases outside the gene matches: 7. CDR3 residues: CASSFLTGASYEQYF. CDR3 DNA: TGCGCCAGCAGCTTCCTGACAGGGGCTAGCTACGAGCAGTACTTC.

The chain carries TRBV5-1 and TRBJ2-7; possibly TRBD1 for D (5 bases). CDR3 size: 15 residues. V was cut by 0 bases and J by 2 bases, with 12 bases left in between. Germline values: CDR1 SGHRS, CDR2 YFSETQ. Here the CDR3 DNA reads TGCGCCAGCAGCTTGGGGCCAGGGCAAGCCTACGAGCAGTACTTC. This translates into CASSLGPGQAYEQYF. Full variable domain (outside the CDR3, taken from reference TRBV5-1 and TRBJ2-7): KAGVTQTPRYLIKTRGQQVTLSCSPISGHRSVSWYQQTPGQGLQFLFEYFSETQRNKGNFPGRFSGRQFSNSRSEMNVSTLELGDSALYLCASSLGPGQAYEQYFGPGTRLTVT.

The chain joins TRBV11-3 to TRBJ2-1; 8 nucleotides agree with TRBD2. There are 15 residues in the CDR3. From germline, CDR1 is SGHNT and CDR2 YENEEA. V trimming: 1 base; J trimming: 8 bases; junction bases outside the gene matches: 7. CDR3 residues: CASSLVGGAGDEQFF. Here the CDR3 DNA reads TGTGCCAGCAGCTTAGTCGGGGGGGCCGGCGATGAGCAGTTCTTC.

V and J are TRBV19 and TRBJ2-1; D not certain. The CDR3 spans 15 residues. Between the trimmed V and J ends, which lost 7 bases and 1 base, there was a span of 14 bases. Germline loops: CDR1 LNHDA, CDR2 SQIVND (reference sequence). CDR3 sequence: CASTLVGASYNEQFF. The CDR3 region has the DNA TGTGCCAGTACCCTGGTAGGAGCATCCTACAATGAGCAGTTCTTC. The full variable domain, with the rest looked up from reference TRBV19 and TRBJ2-1, is DGGITQSPKYLFRKEGQNVTLSCEQNLNHDAMYWYRQDPGQGLRLIYYSQIVNDFQKGDIAEGYSVSREKKESFPLTVTSAQKNPTAFYLCASTLVGASYNEQFFGPGTRLTVL.